The 19 T cell receptor beta chains in this list originate from one sample, sequenced in a study of control samples from healthy donors and cancer patients. Sequencing was performed with immunoSEQ multiplex PCR; in TCRdb, only in-frame clones are kept and a portion is missing. The profile shows 120,000 or so clones, around 87% of them singletons. The sequenced sample was blood. These receptors were collected from a man aged 55 to 69 in good health.

The chain recombines TRBV27 with TRBJ1-5; TRBD1 agrees at 7 bases. The CDR3 consists of 14 residues. Unmatched junction bases numbered 5, after V lost 2 bases and J lost 7 bases. Germline V gene lookup returns CDR1 MNHEY and CDR2 SMNVEV (reference sequence). The CDR3, as DNA: TGTGCCAGCAGTTTAGCAGGGGGTTGGCAGCCCCAGCATTTT. Its protein product is CASSLAGGWQPQHF.

This chain connects TRBV4-1 to TRBJ1-6; D not certain. Germline CDR1 MGHRA, CDR2 YSYEKL. This CDR3 comprises 14 residues. The ends were cut back, 4 bases at V and 8 bases at J, with 12 bases in the middle. The CDR3 coding sequence is TGCGCCAGCAGCCCGATAGGGAGATATTCACCCCTCCACTTT. Residues: CASSPIGRYSPLHF.

The rearrangement joins TRBV18 to TRBJ2-1; possibly TRBD2 for D (6 bases). With 3 bases removed from V and 2 bases from J, the gap between germline ends came to 17 bases. The germline gives CDR1 KGHSH, CDR2 LQKENI. The CDR3 consists of 17 residues. CDR3 nucleotide sequence: TGTGCCAGCTCACCCTTCGGTAGCGGTAATGCCTACAATGAGCAGTTCTTC. Residues: CASSPFGSGNAYNEQFF.

The J gene is TRBJ2-7, the V gene TRBV10-3; D call uncertain. Trimming pared 2 bases from V and 0 bases from J, leaving 5 bases between. CDR1 and CDR2 (germline): ENHRY, SYGVKD. The CDR3 totals 13 residues. The CDR3: CAISEPNSYEQYF. CDR3 bases: TGTGCCATCAGTGAGCCCAACTCCTACGAGCAGTACTTC.

The J gene is TRBJ2-1, the V gene TRBV21-1. TRBV21-1 is an annotated pseudogene. CDR3 length: 13 residues. The DNA of the CDR3 is TGTGCCAGCAGACCGGGACCGGACAATGAGCAGTTCTTC. Protein: CASRPGPDNEQFF.

For this clone: Other DNA variants within this sample encode the same CDR3. The chain combines TRBV18 with TRBJ1-5; the D is unclear. CDR3 size: 13 residues. V dropped 3 bases and J dropped 3 bases, with 6 bases sitting between them. Germline V gene lookup returns CDR1 KGHSH and CDR2 LQKENI. DNA of the CDR3: TGTGCCAGCTCACCTGGGCTCAATCAGCCCCAGCATTTT. Protein product: CASSPGLNQPQHF. The complete variable domain, with remaining parts taken from reference TRBV18 and TRBJ1-5, reads NAGVMQNPRHLVRRRGQEARLRCSPMKGHSHVYWYRQLPEEGLKFMVYLQKENIIDESGMPKERFSAEFPKEGPSILRIQQVVRGDSAAYFCASSPGLNQPQHFGDGTRLSIL.

This chain joins TRBV18 and TRBJ2-1; possibly TRBD1 for D (6 bases). CDR1 is KGHSH, CDR2 LQKENI, per germline. CDR3 length: 12 residues. V was trimmed by 1 base and J by 10 bases, leaving 8 bases between them. This CDR3 is CASSPRTEEQFF. The CDR3 DNA reads as TGTGCCAGCTCACCACGGACAGAGGAGCAGTTCTTC.

The chain has TRBV15 and TRBJ1-5; no clear D. CDR1 is LNHNV, CDR2 YYDKDF, per germline (reference sequence). The ends were cut back, 0 bases at V and 9 bases at J, with 15 bases in the middle. The CDR3 has 15 residues. The CDR3, as DNA: TGTGCCACCAGCAGAGATGTGACCTCCTCGCGGCCCCAGCATTTT. Translating it yields CATSRDVTSSRPQHF. Using reference TRBV15 and TRBJ1-5 for the parts outside the CDR3, the full variable domain is DAMVIQNPRYQVTQFGKPVTLSCSQTLNHNVMYWYQQKSSQAPKLLFHYYDKDFNNEADTPDNFQSRRPNTSFCFLDIRSPGLGDTAMYLCATSRDVTSSRPQHFGDGTRLSIL.

The rearrangement links TRBV5-1 to TRBJ1-4; 8 bases line up with TRBD1. There are 15 residues in the CDR3. Germline V gives CDR1 SGHRS, CDR2 YFSETQ. V dropped 4 bases and J dropped 8; count of bases not matched to a gene: 10. In nucleotides, the CDR3 is TGCGCCAGCAGCGGTGCAGGGGGCCCCACAGAAAAACTGTTTTTT. Protein product: CASSGAGGPTEKLFF.

The V and J genes are TRBV9 and TRBJ1-4; 8 positions agree with TRBD1. The germline V gene encodes CDR1 SGDLS and CDR2 YYNGEE. V gave up 2 bases and J gave up 6 bases; unmatched junction bases: 9. CDR3 length: 16 amino acids. For the CDR3, the DNA is TGTGCCAGCAGCGTGGGGGTGACAGGGGTCGATGAAAAACTGTTTTTT. Encoded protein: CASSVGVTGVDEKLFF.

The chain joins TRBV19 to TRBJ1-2; the D is unclear. Germline CDR1 and CDR2: LNHDA and SQIVND (reference sequence). This CDR3 is built from 12 residues. The V end was cut by 6 bases, the J end by 4 bases, with 9 bases between. CDR3 protein: CASRKSGYGYTF. The CDR3 DNA sequence: TGTGCCAGTAGGAAAAGTGGCTATGGCTACACCTTC. Full variable domain (missing parts from reference TRBV19 and TRBJ1-2): DGGITQSPKYLFRKEGQNVTLSCEQNLNHDAMYWYRQDPGQGLRLIYYSQIVNDFQKGDIAEGYSVSREKKESFPLTVTSAQKNPTAFYLCASRKSGYGYTFGSGTRLTVV.

The chain carries TRBV24-1 and TRBJ2-1; D is unresolved. Germline CDR1 and CDR2: KGHDR and SFDVKD. Trimming left V 4 bases short and J 0 bases short, with 12 bases between. The CDR3 is 16 residues long. CDR3 in amino acids: CATSDPGPSSYNEQFF. The CDR3 coding sequence is TGTGCCACCAGTGACCCTGGCCCTAGCTCCTACAATGAGCAGTTCTTC.

The chain links TRBV12-3 or TRBV12-4 to TRBJ1-2; weak D call: TRBD1 (6 bases). Deletions cut 3 bases from V and 8 bases from J, with 13 bases between. This CDR3 spans 13 amino acids. The CDR3 DNA reads TGTGCCAGCAGTTTGCCAGGGACATACGGCTACACCTTC. It yields the protein CASSLPGTYGYTF.

This sequence joins TRBV7-9 and TRBJ1-5; 7 positions match TRBD1. Looked up from germline, CDR1 is SEHNR and CDR2 is FQNEAQ (reference sequence). The CDR3 covers 16 residues. V gave up 5 bases and J gave up 5 bases; unmatched junction bases: 12. The CDR3 here is CASSQQTDRRYQPQHF. CDR3 bases: TGTGCCAGCAGCCAACAAACGGACAGGCGATATCAGCCCCAGCATTTT.

This rearrangement joins TRBV11-2 to TRBJ1-5; TRBD1 matches at 10 bases. The CDR3 has 19 residues. Germline values: CDR1 SGHAT, CDR2 FQNNGV. V trimming: 5 bases; J trimming: 0 bases; junction bases outside the gene matches: 13. The CDR3 DNA reads TGTGCCAGCAGCCGTGGGACAGGGGTGGGGAGTTATAGCAATCAGCCCCAGCATTTT. Translating it yields CASSRGTGVGSYSNQPQHF.

The gene calls are TRBV19 and TRBJ1-5; D is unclear. Germline V gives CDR1 LNHDA, CDR2 SQIVND (reference sequence). The V end lost 0 bases, the J end lost 0 bases, and 6 bases lay between the germline ends. CDR3 length: 15 amino acids. The CDR3 DNA reads TGTGCCAGTAGTATAGACCAGTATAGCAATCAGCCCCAGCATTTT. It yields the protein CASSIDQYSNQPQHF. Together with reference TRBV19 and TRBJ1-5, the CDR3 gives the full variable domain: DGGITQSPKYLFRKEGQNVTLSCEQNLNHDAMYWYRQDPGQGLRLIYYSQIVNDFQKGDIAEGYSVSREKKESFPLTVTSAQKNPTAFYLCASSIDQYSNQPQHFGDGTRLSIL.

This rearrangement joins TRBV29-1 to TRBJ2-1; D not certain. V was trimmed by 3 bases and J by 9 bases, leaving 9 bases between them. This CDR3 has 11 residues. Germline CDR1 is SQVTM and CDR2 is ANQGSEA. Here the CDR3 DNA reads TGCAGCGTTGATGAGGTGGGTGAGCAGTTCTTC. Amino acids: CSVDEVGEQFF.

The rearrangement links TRBV24-1 to TRBJ2-2, with D hard to call. The CDR3 contains 12 residues. V was cut by 6 bases and J by 7 bases, with 8 bases left in between. Germline-derived CDR1 and CDR2 are KGHDR and SFDVKD. This CDR3 reads CATSPAIGELFF. The CDR3 bases are TGTGCCACCAGTCCAGCAATCGGGGAGCTGTTTTTT.

The V gene is TRBV11-2, the J gene TRBJ1-2, with D perhaps TRBD1 (6 bases). The germline V and J ends were trimmed by 1 base and 8 bases, with 14 bases remaining between them. Germline V CDR1 and CDR2: SGHAT, FQNNGV. The CDR3 sequence is 14 residues long. CDR3 residues: CASSLGNRVGGYTF. The CDR3 DNA sequence: TGTGCCAGCAGCTTAGGGAACAGGGTTGGGGGCTACACCTTC.